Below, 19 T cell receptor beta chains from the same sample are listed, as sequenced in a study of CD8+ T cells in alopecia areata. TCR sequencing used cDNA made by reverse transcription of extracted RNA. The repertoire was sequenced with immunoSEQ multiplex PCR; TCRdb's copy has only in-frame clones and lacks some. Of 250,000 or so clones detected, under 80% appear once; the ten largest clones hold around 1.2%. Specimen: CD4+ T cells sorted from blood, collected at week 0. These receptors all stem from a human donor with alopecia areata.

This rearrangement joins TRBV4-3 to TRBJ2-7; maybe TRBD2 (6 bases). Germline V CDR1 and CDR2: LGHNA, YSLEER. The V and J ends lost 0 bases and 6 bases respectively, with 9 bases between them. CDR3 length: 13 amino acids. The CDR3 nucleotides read TGCGCCAGCAGCCAAGATCGGAGGGCCGAGCAGTACTTC. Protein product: CASSQDRRAEQYF.

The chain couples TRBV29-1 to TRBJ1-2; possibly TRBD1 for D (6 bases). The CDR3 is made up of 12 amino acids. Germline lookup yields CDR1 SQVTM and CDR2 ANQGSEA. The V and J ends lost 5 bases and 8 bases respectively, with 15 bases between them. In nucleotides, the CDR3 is TGCAGCGTTAGCGGCCAGGGGAGAGGCTACACCTTC. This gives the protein CSVSGQGRGYTF. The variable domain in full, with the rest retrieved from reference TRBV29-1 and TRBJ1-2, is SAVISQKPSRDICQRGTSLTIQCQVDSQVTMMFWYRQQPGQSLTLIATANQGSEATYESGFVIDKFPISRPNLTFSTLTVSNMSPEDSSIYLCSVSGQGRGYTFGSGTRLTVV.

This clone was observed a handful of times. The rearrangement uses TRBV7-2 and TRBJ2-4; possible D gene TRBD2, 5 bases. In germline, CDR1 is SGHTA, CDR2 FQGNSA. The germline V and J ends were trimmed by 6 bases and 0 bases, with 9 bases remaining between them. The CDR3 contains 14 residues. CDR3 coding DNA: TGTGCCAGCAGTTTTGGAGGAGCCAAAAACATTCAGTACTTC. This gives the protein CASSFGGAKNIQYF. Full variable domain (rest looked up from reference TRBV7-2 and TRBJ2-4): GAGVSQSPSNKVTEKGKDVELRCDPISGHTALYWYRQSLGQGLEFLIYFQGNSAPDKSGLPSDRFSAERTGGSVSTLTIQRTQQEDSAVYLCASSFGGAKNIQYFGAGTRLSVL.

CDR3 protein: CASSIRGRAEAFF. CDR3 bases: TGTGCCAGTAGTATTCGGGGGCGCGCTGAAGCTTTCTTT. J is TRBJ1-1 and V is TRBV19, with D maybe TRBD1 (6 bases). CDR1 LNHDA and CDR2 SQIVND come from the germline V gene (reference sequence). The ends were cut back, 3 bases at V and 6 bases at J, with 11 bases in the middle. The CDR3 extends over 13 amino acids.

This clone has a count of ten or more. CDR3 loop: CASSSEGLGYGYTF. In nucleotides, the CDR3 is TGTGCCAGCAGCAGCGAGGGATTGGGCTATGGCTACACCTTC. The V gene is TRBV7-8, the J gene TRBJ1-2; D uncertain. The CDR3 has 14 residues. The germline CDR1 and CDR2 sequences are SGHVS and FQNEAQ. V lost 5 bases and J 4 bases, leaving 14 bases between the germline ends.

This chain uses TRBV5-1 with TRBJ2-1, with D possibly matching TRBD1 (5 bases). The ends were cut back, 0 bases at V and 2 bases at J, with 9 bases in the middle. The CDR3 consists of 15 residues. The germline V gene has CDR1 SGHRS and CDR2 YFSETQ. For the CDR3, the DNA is TGCGCCAGCAGCTTGGAGGGGCTGGCCTACAATGAGCAGTTCTTC. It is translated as CASSLEGLAYNEQFF.

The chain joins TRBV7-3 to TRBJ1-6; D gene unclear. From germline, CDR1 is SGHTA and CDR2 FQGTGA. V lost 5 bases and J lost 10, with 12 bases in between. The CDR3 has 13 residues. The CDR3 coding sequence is TGTGCCAGCAGCAATGACCACAAATCACCCCTCCACTTT. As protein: CASSNDHKSPLHF.

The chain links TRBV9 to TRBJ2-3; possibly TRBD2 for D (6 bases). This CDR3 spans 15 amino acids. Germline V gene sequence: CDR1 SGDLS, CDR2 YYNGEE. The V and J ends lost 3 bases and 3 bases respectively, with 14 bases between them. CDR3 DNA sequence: TGTGCCAGCAGCGCCCAAGCGGGTACGACAGATACGCAGTATTTT. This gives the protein CASSAQAGTTDTQYF.

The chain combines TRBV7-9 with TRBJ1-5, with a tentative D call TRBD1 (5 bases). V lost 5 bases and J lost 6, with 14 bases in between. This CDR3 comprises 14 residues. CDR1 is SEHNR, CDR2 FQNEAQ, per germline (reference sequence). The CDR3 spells CASSKTGFGQPQHF. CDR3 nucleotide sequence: TGTGCCAGCAGCAAAACAGGTTTTGGTCAGCCCCAGCATTTT.

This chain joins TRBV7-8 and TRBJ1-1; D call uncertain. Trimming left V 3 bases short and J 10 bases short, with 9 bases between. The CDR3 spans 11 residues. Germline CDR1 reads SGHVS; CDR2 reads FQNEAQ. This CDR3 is CASSFGRGAFF. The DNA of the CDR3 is TGTGCCAGCAGCTTCGGCCGCGGAGCTTTCTTT.

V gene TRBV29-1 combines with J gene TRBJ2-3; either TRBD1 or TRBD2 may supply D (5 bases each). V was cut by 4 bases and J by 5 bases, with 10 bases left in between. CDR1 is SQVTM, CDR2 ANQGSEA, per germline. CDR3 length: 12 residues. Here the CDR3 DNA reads TGCAGCGTTGTGGGGGATGGAGATACGCAGTATTTT. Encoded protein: CSVVGDGDTQYF.

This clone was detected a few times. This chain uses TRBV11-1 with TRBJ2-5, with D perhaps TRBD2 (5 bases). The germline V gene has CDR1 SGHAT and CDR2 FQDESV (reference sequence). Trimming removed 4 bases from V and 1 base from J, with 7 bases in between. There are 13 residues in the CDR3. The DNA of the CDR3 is TGTGCCAGCAGCTACGGACTCCAAGAGACCCAGTACTTC. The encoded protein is CASSYGLQETQYF. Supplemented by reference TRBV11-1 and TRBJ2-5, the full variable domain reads EAEVAQSPRYKITEKSQAVAFWCDPISGHATLYWYRQILGQGPELLVQFQDESVVDDSQLPKDRFSAERLKGVDSTLKIQPAELGDSAMYLCASSYGLQETQYFGPGTRLLVL.

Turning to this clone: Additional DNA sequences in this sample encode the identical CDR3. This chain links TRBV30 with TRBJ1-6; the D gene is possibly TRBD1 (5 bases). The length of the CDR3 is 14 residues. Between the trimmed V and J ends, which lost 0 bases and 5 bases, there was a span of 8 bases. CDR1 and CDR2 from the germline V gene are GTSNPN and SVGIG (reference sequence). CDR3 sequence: CAWSVSRDNSPLHF. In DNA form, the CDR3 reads TGTGCCTGGAGTGTATCCAGGGATAATTCACCCCTCCACTTT.

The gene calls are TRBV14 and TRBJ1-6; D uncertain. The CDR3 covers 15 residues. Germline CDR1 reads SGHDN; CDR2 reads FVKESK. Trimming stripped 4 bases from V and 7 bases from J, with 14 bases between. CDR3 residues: CASSRGLEWNSPLHF. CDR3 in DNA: TGTGCCAGCAGCCGTGGCCTGGAGTGGAATTCACCCCTCCACTTT.

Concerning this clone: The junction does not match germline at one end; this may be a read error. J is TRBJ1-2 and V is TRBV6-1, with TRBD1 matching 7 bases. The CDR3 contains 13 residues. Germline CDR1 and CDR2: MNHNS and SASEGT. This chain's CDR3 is CASTERTGYGYTF. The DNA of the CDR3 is TGTGCCAGCACTGAACGGACAGGCTATGGCTACACCTTC.

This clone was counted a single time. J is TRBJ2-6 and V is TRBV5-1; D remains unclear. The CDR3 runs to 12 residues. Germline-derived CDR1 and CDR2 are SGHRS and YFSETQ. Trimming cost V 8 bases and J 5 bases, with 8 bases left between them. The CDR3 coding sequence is TGCGCCAGACTAAACTGGGCCAACGTCCTGACTTTC. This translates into CARLNWANVLTF. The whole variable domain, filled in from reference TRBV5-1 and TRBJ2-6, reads KAGVTQTPRYLIKTRGQQVTLSCSPISGHRSVSWYQQTPGQGLQFLFEYFSETQRNKGNFPGRFSGRQFSNSRSEMNVSTLELGDSALYLCARLNWANVLTFGAGSRLTVL.

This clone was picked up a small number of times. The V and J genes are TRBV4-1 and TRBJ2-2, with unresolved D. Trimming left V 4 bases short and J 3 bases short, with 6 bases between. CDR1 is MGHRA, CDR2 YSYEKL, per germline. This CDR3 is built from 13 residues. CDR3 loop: CASSLIDTGELFF. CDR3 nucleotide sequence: TGCGCCAGCAGCCTTATAGACACCGGGGAGCTGTTTTTT.

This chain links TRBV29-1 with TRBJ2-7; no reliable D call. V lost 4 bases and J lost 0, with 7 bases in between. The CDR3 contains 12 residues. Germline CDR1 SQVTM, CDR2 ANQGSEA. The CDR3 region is CSVGEFSYEQYF. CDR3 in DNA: TGCAGCGTTGGTGAGTTCTCCTACGAGCAGTACTTC.

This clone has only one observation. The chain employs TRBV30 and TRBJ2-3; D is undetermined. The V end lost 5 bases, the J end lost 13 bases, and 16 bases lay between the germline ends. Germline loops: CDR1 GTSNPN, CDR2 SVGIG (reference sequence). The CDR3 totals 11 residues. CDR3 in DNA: TGTGCCTGGCTATCGGGCTATTCGGAGTATTTT. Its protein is CAWLSGYSEYF.